One T cell receptor (beta chain) is described in this entry. The antigen is unknown. The junction departs from the called germline gene at one end, perhaps through a read error. Treatment reported: roughly 11-day PBMC culture with coronavirus spike peptide pools or control peptides (ViraFEST assay). ViraFEST used peptide pools to expand antigen-specific T cells and subsequently sequenced their TCRs. Culture of two million PBMCs per well took place with 8.5 to 10 IU/ml IL-2 and roughly 9.5 ug/ml peptide pools. Germline CDR1 is SGHTA and CDR2 is FQGNSA. CDR3 size: 15 residues. This record comes from a study of vaccination and CD4 T cells after COVID-19. Study results and limitations: Apart from involving relatively few convalescent patients, the work omitted early post-infection timepoints.

An Oncomine TCR Beta short-read assay was used to sequence the DNA from cultured CD4+ T cells. Genomic DNA was taken out of cultured CD4+ T cells by extraction. Via MiXCR, TCRdb re-called the PCR reads, giving one row per CDR3 protein. The table records more than 15,000 distinct CDR3 sequences, about 23% of them present only once. This clonotype originated in a human donor with COVID-19. The V call is TRBV7-2, the J call TRBJ2-3; no reliable D call. Sequenced material: cultured CD4+ T cells from blood. The CDR3 is CASSVTAIFTDMQYF. CDR3 nucleotide sequence: TGTGCCAGCAGCGTGACTGCGATCTTCACAGATATGCAGTATTTT.